This T cell receptor beta chain was captured in a study of T cells in Graves' hyperthyroidism and ophthalmopathy. Broader study findings: A 13 V-J model separated ophthalmopathy from stable hyperthyroidism.

After removal of 3 bases from V and 3 bases from J, the junction contained 4 bases not matched to a gene. CDR1 and CDR2 (germline): LNHDA, SQIVND (reference sequence). The CDR3 has 15 amino acids. Authors of the study amplified TCR beta CDR3 regions from RNA transcripts. HTBI primers were employed in a first-round RT-PCR of the TCR CDR3. TCRdb re-derived calls from the multiplex PCR reads in MiXCR, one entry per CDR3 protein. The sample includes about 480,000 distinct CDR3 sequences, under 15% of them seen just once. This clonotype was counted ten times or more. Its antigen is unidentified. The origin of this receptor is a woman aged 18 to 35 with Graves' hyperthyroidism. The sequenced sample was blood. The rearrangement links TRBV19 to TRBJ2-2; 7 bases are shared with TRBD1. CDR3 residues: CASSITGDHTGELFF. Written as DNA, the CDR3 is TGTGCCAGTAGTATTACAGGGGATCACACCGGGGAGCTGTTTTTT.